This entry features one T cell receptor beta chain sequence. What it recognizes is unknown. Germline lookup yields CDR1 LNHDA and CDR2 SQIVND (reference sequence). The CDR3 contains 17 residues. Between the trimmed V and J ends, which lost 3 bases and 1 base, there was a span of 19 bases. These data are taken from a study of shared clonotypes between healthy human individuals. Measured with immunoSEQ multiplex PCR; TCRdb has only the in-frame clones, and not every one. The sample carries approximately 1,000,000 clones, 78% recorded once. Regarding the study as a whole: Generation probability values for non-shared clonotypes were lower than those for clonotypes shared by all four donors. Approximately 5% was the fraction of naive CD4 clonotypes found shared across a few donors.

The rearrangement joins TRBV19 to TRBJ2-7; D tentatively reads TRBD1 or TRBD2 (5 bases each). This TCR was sampled from a man aged 18 to 30 in good health. Some clones in this sample may be carry-over from other donors' samples. Sequencing used memory CD4+ T cells from PBMCs. The subset here: CD45RA-negative fraction. The CDR3 region is CASSIEGIGARSYEQYF. CDR3 bases: TGTGCCAGTAGTATCGAGGGGATCGGTGCGCGGTCCTACGAGCAGTACTTC.